The source of this TCR beta chain is a study of vaccination and CD4 T cells after COVID-19. Study-level information: A CEFX pool, an HIV-1 Nef pool, or no peptide went to control cultures. General study results and limits: Clonotypes reactive to SARS-CoV-2 had a median that went up from about 20 to 38, but not significantly.

The Oncomine TCR Beta short-read assay generated sequence data from the DNA of cultured CD4+ T cells. DNA came from CD4+ T cells after culture. TCRdb reprocessed the PCR reads with MiXCR, giving one entry per CDR3 protein. This table has some 7,000 distinct CDR3 sequences, 33% appearing once. About this clonotype itself: Its antigen is currently unknown.

Treatment meaning: roughly 11-day PBMC culture with coronavirus spike peptide pools or control peptides (ViraFEST assay). Unexposed donor CD4+ T cells predated the COVID-19 pandemic, collected 2011-2018. This CDR3 comprises 16 residues. The V end lost 6 bases, the J end lost 0 bases, and 15 bases lay between the germline ends. Sequences were obtained from CD4+ T cells from blood, cultured in vitro. V usage is TRBV12-3 or TRBV12-4 and J usage is TRBJ1-5; possibly TRBD1 for D (5 bases). This receptor was identified in a human donor in good health. The CDR3 here is CASSRRGASSNQPQHF. The CDR3 DNA is TGTGCCAGCAGCCGACGCGGGGCTTCTAGCAATCAGCCCCAGCATTTT.